This T cell receptor (beta chain) emerged from a study of blood T cell repertoires in COVID-19. Authors' methods: The assay estimated nucleated cells by amplifying reference gene primers. Profiled with immunoSEQ multiplex PCR; TCRdb holds only in-frame clones, not every one. V, J and clone size reflect that table, while D and trimming were determined from the DNA. The sample lists 84,000 or so clones, roughly 80% occurring once. Between the trimmed V and J ends, which lost 2 bases and 7 bases, there was a span of 6 bases. Looked up from germline, CDR1 is MNHNS and CDR2 is SASEGT. The CDR3 is 13 amino acids.

J is TRBJ1-6 and V is TRBV6-1; the D is unclear. This clonotype was obtained from a man aged 65 to 79 with acute or convalescent COVID-19. What was sequenced was peripheral blood. This CDR3 is CASSEFRNSPLHF. Written as DNA, the CDR3 is TGTGCCAGCAGTGAATTCAGGAATTCACCCCTCCACTTT.